These 12 T cell receptor beta chains came from one sample sequenced in a study of T cells in Graves' hyperthyroidism and ophthalmopathy. Authors of the study amplified TCR beta CDR3 regions from RNA transcripts. The HTBI set primed first-round TCR CDR3 RT-PCR. TCRdb reprocessed the multiplex PCR reads via MiXCR and lists one record per CDR3 protein. The repertoire holds around 350,000 distinct CDR3 sequences, with 15% to 20% as singletons. The source material was blood. The receptors were gathered from a woman under 30 with Graves' hyperthyroidism.

This clonotype appeared many times. The chain couples TRBV2 to TRBJ1-5, with 9 bases aligning to TRBD1. J lost 5 bases, V lost 9 bases, and 11 bases had no gene match. Germline CDR1 is SNHLY and CDR2 is FYNNEI. This CDR3 has 15 amino acids. DNA for the CDR3: TGTGCCAGTGGCAGGACAGGGGACTTTTATCAGCCCCAGCATTTT. Amino acid sequence: CASGRTGDFYQPQHF.

This clonotype has ten or more counts. The rearrangement links TRBV15 to TRBJ1-5, with D maybe TRBD1 (6 bases). Germline V CDR1 and CDR2: LNHNV, YYDKDF (reference sequence). There are 14 residues in the CDR3. V lost 6 bases and J lost 4, with 13 bases in between. CDR3 coding DNA: TGTGCCACCAGTACCGACAGGAAAAATCAGCCCCAGCATTTT. It translates to CATSTDRKNQPQHF.

At least ten counts were recorded for this clonotype. The CDR3 loop is CASSLGGSGELFF. CDR3 nucleotides: TGTGCCAGCAGCCTCGGAGGGTCCGGGGAGCTGTTTTTT. The chain carries TRBV7-2 and TRBJ2-2; D is perhaps TRBD2 (6 bases). The CDR3 has 13 amino acids. CDR1 is SGHTA and CDR2 is FQGNSA in the germline V gene. V lost 5 bases and J 6 bases, leaving 10 bases between the germline ends.

The sample holds many counts of this clonotype. This chain joins TRBV28 and TRBJ1-5, with D perhaps TRBD1 (5 bases). Germline V gene sequence: CDR1 MDHEN, CDR2 SYDVKM. This CDR3 is built from 16 residues. Trimming removed 6 bases at V and 2 bases at J, with 17 bases between. This chain's CDR3 is CASRFRGLMGNQPQHF. The CDR3 coding sequence is TGTGCCAGCAGATTCCGGGGCTTGATGGGCAATCAGCCCCAGCATTTT.

This clonotype was observed at least ten times. The rearrangement joins TRBV27 to TRBJ2-7; D remains unclear. This CDR3 contains 13 residues. Germline values: CDR1 MNHEY, CDR2 SMNVEV (reference sequence). Trimming shortened V by 3 bases and J by 2 bases, and 8 bases separated the two germline ends. This CDR3 reads CASSLRLTYEQYF. The CDR3 DNA is TGTGCCAGCAGTTTGAGGCTTACCTACGAGCAGTACTTC.

This clonotype was seen at least ten times. V is TRBV10-2 and J is TRBJ1-2, with D maybe TRBD1 (5 bases). The germline V gene has CDR1 WSHSY and CDR2 SAAADI. CDR3 length: 18 amino acids. Deletions cut 0 bases from V and 0 bases from J, with 17 bases between. CDR3 amino acids: CASSESRWGPTPNYGYTF. The CDR3 DNA follows: TGCGCCAGCAGTGAGTCTCGCTGGGGACCGACTCCTAACTATGGCTACACCTTC.

There are a few counts of this clonotype. The J gene is TRBJ1-1, the V gene TRBV11-2, with unresolved D. CDR1 and CDR2 from the germline V gene are SGHAT and FQNNGV. This CDR3 comprises 11 residues. V lost 0 bases, J lost 9 bases, and 5 bases lay in between. As DNA, the CDR3 is TGTGCCAGCAGCTTAGAGATGAAAGCTTTCTTT. Translated: CASSLEMKAFF.

This clonotype was counted ten times or more. The chain recombines TRBV27 with TRBJ2-7, with 7 bases fitting TRBD1. This CDR3 is 18 amino acids long. After removal of 2 bases from V and 3 bases from J, the junction contained 16 bases not matched to a gene. Germline loops: CDR1 MNHEY, CDR2 SMNVEV (reference sequence). The CDR3 spells CASSLEFSHSGQLYEQYF. DNA of the CDR3: TGTGCCAGCAGTTTAGAATTTAGCCATTCGGGACAGCTCTACGAGCAGTACTTC.

This clonotype was detected ten times or more. The chain employs TRBV12-3 or TRBV12-4 and TRBJ2-7; the D gene could be TRBD1 or TRBD2 (5 bases each). This CDR3 contains 14 residues. Trimming took 2 bases from V and 6 from J, leaving 14 bases between them. The CDR3 sequence is CASSLKGPTSEQYF. DNA for the CDR3: TGTGCCAGCAGTTTAAAGGGACCAACCTCCGAGCAGTACTTC.

Ten or more counts support this clonotype. This chain links TRBV7-8 with TRBJ2-5, with 9 bases matching TRBD1. The CDR3 is 16 residues long. V trimming: 3 bases; J trimming: 4 bases; junction bases outside the gene matches: 9. Germline CDR1 and CDR2: SGHVS and FQNEAQ. The CDR3 protein is CASSFTTGGAGETQYF. The CDR3 bases are TGTGCCAGCAGCTTTACCACAGGGGGCGCGGGAGAGACCCAGTACTTC.

The genes are TRBV6-1 and TRBJ1-2; tentatively, D is TRBD1 (5 bases). V lost 7 bases and J lost 7, with 13 bases in between. The CDR3 sequence is 12 residues long. Germline CDR1 reads MNHNS; CDR2 reads SASEGT. The CDR3 here is CASMRGFSGYTF. The CDR3 nucleotides are TGTGCCAGCATGAGGGGCTTCTCTGGCTACACCTTC.

This clonotype has a count of ten or more. The chain has TRBV7-3 and TRBJ1-1; D is undetermined. V lost 1 base, J lost 1 base, and 16 bases lay in between. From germline, CDR1 is SGHTA and CDR2 FQGTGA. The CDR3 is 17 amino acids. As DNA, the CDR3 is TGTGCCAGCAGCTTAAGGGGTAGGAGGGCCAGGAACACTGAAGCTTTCTTT. As protein: CASSLRGRRARNTEAFF.